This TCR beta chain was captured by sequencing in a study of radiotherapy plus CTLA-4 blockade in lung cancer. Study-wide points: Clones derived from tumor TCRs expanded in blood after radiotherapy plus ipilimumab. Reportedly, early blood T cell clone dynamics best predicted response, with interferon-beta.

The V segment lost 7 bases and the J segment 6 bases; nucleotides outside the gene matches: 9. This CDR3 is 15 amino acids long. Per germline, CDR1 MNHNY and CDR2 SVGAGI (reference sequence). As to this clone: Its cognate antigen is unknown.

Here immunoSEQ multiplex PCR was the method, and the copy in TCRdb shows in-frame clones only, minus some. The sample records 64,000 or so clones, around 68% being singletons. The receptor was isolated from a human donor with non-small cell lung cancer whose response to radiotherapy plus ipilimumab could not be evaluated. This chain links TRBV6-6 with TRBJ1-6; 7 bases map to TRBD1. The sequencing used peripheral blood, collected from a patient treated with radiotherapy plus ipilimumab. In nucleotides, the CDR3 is TGTGCCAGCACCCACAGGGGCGTCCTTAATTCACCCCTCCACTTT. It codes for CASTHRGVLNSPLHF.